What follows are 4 T cell receptor beta chains derived from one specimen sequenced in a study of graft-versus-host responses after intestinal transplantation. Clones were sequenced by immunoSEQ multiplex PCR, and TCRdb holds only the in-frame ones, with some missing. The sample carries roughly 120,000 clones, about nine tenths recorded once. Antigens for these TCRs are unknown. Specimen: unstimulated CD4+ T cells sorted from spleen or lymph node cells, collected before intestinal transplant. The receptor set was obtained from a human donor who received an intestinal transplant.

The chain couples TRBV11-3 to TRBJ2-1, with D tentatively TRBD2 (5 bases). Germline lookup yields CDR1 SGHNT and CDR2 YENEEA. This CDR3 has 12 residues. V gave up 3 bases and J gave up 8 bases, with 8 bases separating them. CDR3 DNA sequence: TGTGCCAGCAGCTTCGAGGGCGATGAGCAGTTCTTC. Translated: CASSFEGDEQFF.

The genes are TRBV5-1 and TRBJ1-1; D not certain. The CDR3 covers 14 residues. V lost 0 bases and J lost 1, with 7 bases in between. Germline lookup yields CDR1 SGHRS and CDR2 YFSETQ. The CDR3 sequence is CASSLVTGNTEAFF. Here the CDR3 DNA reads TGCGCCAGCAGCTTGGTTACGGGGAACACTGAAGCTTTCTTT.

This rearrangement joins TRBV27 to TRBJ1-2, with D possibly being TRBD1 (6 bases). Germline V gene lookup returns CDR1 MNHEY and CDR2 SMNVEV (reference sequence). Trimming took off 10 bases at V and 0 bases at J, with 21 bases between the two ends. CDR3 length: 16 amino acids. The CDR3, as DNA: TGTGCCACCACAGCACGGGGGGCCTTTCCTAACTATGGCTACACCTTC. Residues: CATTARGAFPNYGYTF.

The chain joins TRBV19 to TRBJ1-1, with TRBD1 as a possible D gene (6 bases). The CDR3 loop spans 15 amino acids. Germline lookup yields CDR1 LNHDA and CDR2 SQIVND (reference sequence). The V end was cut by 3 bases, the J end by 1 base, with 12 bases between. CDR3 nucleotide sequence: TGTGCCAGTAGTATCGAGGGCAGGGGGAACACTGAAGCTTTCTTT. It translates to CASSIEGRGNTEAFF.